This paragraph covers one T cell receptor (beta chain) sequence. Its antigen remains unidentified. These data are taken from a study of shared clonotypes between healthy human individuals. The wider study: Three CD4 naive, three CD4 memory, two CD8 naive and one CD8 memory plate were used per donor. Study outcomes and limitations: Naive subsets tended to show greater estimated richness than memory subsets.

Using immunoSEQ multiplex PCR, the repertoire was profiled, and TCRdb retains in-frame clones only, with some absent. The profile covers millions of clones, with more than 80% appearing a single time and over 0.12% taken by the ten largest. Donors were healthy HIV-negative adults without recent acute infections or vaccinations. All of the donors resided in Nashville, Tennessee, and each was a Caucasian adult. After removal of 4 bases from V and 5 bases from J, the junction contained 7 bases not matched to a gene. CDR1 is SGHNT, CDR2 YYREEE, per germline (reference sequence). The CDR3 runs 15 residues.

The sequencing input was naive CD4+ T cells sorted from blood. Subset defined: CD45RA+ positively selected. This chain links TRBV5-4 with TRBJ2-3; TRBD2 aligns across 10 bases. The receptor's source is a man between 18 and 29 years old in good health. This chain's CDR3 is CASSHLAGVRDTQYF. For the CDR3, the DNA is TGTGCCAGCAGCCATCTAGCGGGAGTACGAGATACGCAGTATTTT.